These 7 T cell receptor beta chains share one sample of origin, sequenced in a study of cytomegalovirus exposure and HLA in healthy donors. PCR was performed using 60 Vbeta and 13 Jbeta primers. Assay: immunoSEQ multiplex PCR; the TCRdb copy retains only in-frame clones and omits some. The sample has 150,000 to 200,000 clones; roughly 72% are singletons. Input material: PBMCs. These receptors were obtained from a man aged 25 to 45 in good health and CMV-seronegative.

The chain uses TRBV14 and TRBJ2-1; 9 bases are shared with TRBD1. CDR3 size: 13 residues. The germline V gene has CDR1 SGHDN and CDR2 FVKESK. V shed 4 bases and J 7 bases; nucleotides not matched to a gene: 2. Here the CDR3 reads CASSLTGGNEQFF. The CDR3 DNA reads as TGTGCCAGCAGCCTGACAGGGGGGAATGAGCAGTTCTTC. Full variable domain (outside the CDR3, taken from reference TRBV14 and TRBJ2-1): EAGVTQFPSHSVIEKGQTVTLRCDPISGHDNLYWYRRVMGKEIKFLLHFVKESKQDESGMPNNRFLAERTGGTYSTLKVQPAELEDSGVYFCASSLTGGNEQFFGPGTRLTVL.

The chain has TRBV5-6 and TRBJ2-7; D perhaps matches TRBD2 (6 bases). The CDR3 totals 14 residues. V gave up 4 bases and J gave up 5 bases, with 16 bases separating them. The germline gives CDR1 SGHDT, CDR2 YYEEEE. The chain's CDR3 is CASSPLGGAHEQYF. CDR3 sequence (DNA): TGTGCCAGCAGCCCATTGGGGGGAGCTCACGAGCAGTACTTC.

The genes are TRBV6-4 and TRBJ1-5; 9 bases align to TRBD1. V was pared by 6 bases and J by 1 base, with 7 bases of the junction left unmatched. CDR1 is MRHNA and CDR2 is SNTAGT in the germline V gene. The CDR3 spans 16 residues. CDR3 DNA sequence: TGTGCCAGCAGCCTACAGGGGGCGCGGAGCAATCAGCCCCAGCATTTT. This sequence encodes CASSLQGARSNQPQHF.

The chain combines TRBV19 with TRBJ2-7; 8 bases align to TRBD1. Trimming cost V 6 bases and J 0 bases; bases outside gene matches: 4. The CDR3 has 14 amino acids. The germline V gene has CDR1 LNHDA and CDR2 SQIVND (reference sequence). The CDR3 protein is CASSTTGASYEQYF. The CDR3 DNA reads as TGTGCCAGTAGCACGACAGGGGCCTCCTACGAGCAGTACTTC.

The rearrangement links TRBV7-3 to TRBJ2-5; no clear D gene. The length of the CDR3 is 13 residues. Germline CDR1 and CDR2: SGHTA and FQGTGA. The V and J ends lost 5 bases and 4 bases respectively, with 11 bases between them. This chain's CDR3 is CASSRTYLETQYF. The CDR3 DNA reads TGTGCCAGCAGCCGAACATACCTAGAGACCCAGTACTTC. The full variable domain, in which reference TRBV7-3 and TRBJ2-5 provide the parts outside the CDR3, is GAGVSQTPSNKVTEKGKYVELRCDPISGHTALYWYRQSLGQGPEFLIYFQGTGAADDSGLPNDRFFAVRPEGSVSTLKIQRTERGDSAVYLCASSRTYLETQYFGPGTRLLVL.

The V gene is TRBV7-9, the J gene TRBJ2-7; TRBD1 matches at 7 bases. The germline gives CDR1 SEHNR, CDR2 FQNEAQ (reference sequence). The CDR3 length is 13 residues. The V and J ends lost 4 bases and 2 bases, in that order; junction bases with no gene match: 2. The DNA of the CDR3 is TGTGCCAGCAGCTACGGGACAGCCTACGAGCAGTACTTC. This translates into CASSYGTAYEQYF.

The CDR3, as DNA: TGTGCCAGCAGGAGACTAGCGGCATACAATGAGCAGTTCTTC. Amino acids: CASRRLAAYNEQFF. The chain recombines TRBV2 with TRBJ2-1, with 9 nucleotides matching TRBD2. Unmatched junction bases numbered 4, after V lost 6 bases and J lost 4 bases. The CDR3 runs 14 residues. Germline loops: CDR1 SNHLY, CDR2 FYNNEI.